The T cell receptor (beta chain) under discussion was sequenced for a study of blood T cell repertoires in COVID-19. Study-wide context: Whether acute or convalescent, the COVID-19 samples came from the United States, Italy and Spain. PBMCs, B-cell-depleted T cells, or T cells were the source of the cDNA or gDNA that made up the material.

Authors' data handling: Amplified reference gene primers provided the basis for estimating nucleated cell counts. Sequencing used immunoSEQ multiplex PCR; TCRdb keeps in-frame clones, though not all of them. V, J and clone size are taken as reported in that table, and D and trimming were inferred from the DNA itself. The data contain 95,000 to 150,000 clones, around 88% of them singletons. V was shortened by 5 bases and J by 0 bases, with 8 bases between the two germline ends. Germline values: CDR1 SGHRS, CDR2 YFSETQ. The length of the CDR3 is 14 residues. The TCR comes from a man aged 80 or over with active or convalescent COVID-19. Sequenced material: peripheral blood. J is TRBJ2-2 and V is TRBV5-1; D unresolved. The CDR3 reads CASSLGTNTGELFF. CDR3 sequence (DNA): TGCGCCAGCAGTCTCGGTACGAACACCGGGGAGCTGTTTTTT.